This T cell receptor beta chain was identified in a study of cytomegalovirus exposure and HLA in healthy donors. General study points: The majority of CMV-associated TCR beta chains were reported as apparently HLA-restricted in a later analysis. Across donors, presence/absence analyses took sequencing depth to be roughly uniform.

PCR was performed using 60 Vbeta and 13 Jbeta primers. Sequencing used immunoSEQ multiplex PCR; TCRdb keeps in-frame clones, though not all of them. Among hundreds of thousands of clones listed, 70% to 85% were seen once. Comments on this clone: As yet, its antigen is unknown.

Sequences were obtained from PBMCs. This TCR was recovered from a woman between 55 and 75 years old in good health and CMV-seropositive.

The CDR3 region is CAWSVQTRSPLHF. CDR3 in DNA: TGTGCCTGGAGTGTACAGACGCGCTCACCCCTCCACTTT. The chain is built from TRBV30 and TRBJ1-6; D is unclear. Germline lookup yields CDR1 GTSNPN and CDR2 SVGIG (reference sequence). The V gene lost 0 bases and the J gene lost 10 bases, with 10 bases spanning the gap. This CDR3 spans 13 amino acids.